This T cell receptor beta chain is drawn from a study of CD8+CD57+ T cells in acquired aplastic anemia. Background on the study: The study obtained an average of roughly 3 ug of DNA from sorted CD4+ and CD8+ cells. Study results and limitations: There were twenty-nine CD8+ CDR3 sequences that occurred in both patients and controls.

Flow cytometry had shown expanded CD8+CD57+ cells in the patients chosen for sequencing. The patients, all of them, had severe acquired aplastic anemia. No patient had been given any therapy when blood was sampled. Genomic DNA, serving as template, underwent TCR beta VDJ and CDR3 profiling. TCRdb reanalysed the reads using MiXCR and keeps one entry per CDR3 protein. The table lists around 430,000 distinct CDR3 sequences, over 25% of them singletons. This clonotype was counted at least ten times. What it binds is not known. The CDR3 length is 13 residues. The germline V and J ends were trimmed by 5 bases and 4 bases, with 12 bases remaining between them. CDR1 and CDR2 from the germline V gene are SGDLS and YYNGEE.

This receptor was identified in a human donor with aplastic anemia. The source material was sorted CD4+, CD8+, or CD8+CD57+ T cells (not recorded which) from PBMCs. V gene TRBV9 combines with J gene TRBJ1-2; D is perhaps TRBD1 (6 bases). The CDR3 nucleotides are TGTGCCAGCAGAAACAGGGTTACCTATGGCTACACCTTC. Its protein product is CASRNRVTYGYTF.